This T cell receptor beta chain was identified in a study of shared clonotypes between healthy human individuals (dated by TCRdb to 2018 to 2021). Background for the entire study: The cohort comprised a couple of women and a few men aged 18 to 49 years. For each donor, CD4 naive and CD4 memory were each run on three plates, CD8 naive on two plates, and CD8 memory on one plate. To estimate repertoire size and how much clonotype sharing occurs between individuals, the study deeply sequenced the blood TCR repertoires of five or six healthy adults. To increase sequencing depth and limit assay-specific biases, TCR repertoire library preparation and sequencing were carried out by different laboratories using diverse techniques. Between about 0.85 and 10 billion PBMCs per donor were obtained by leukapheresis.

Beyond this particular receptor, the publication reports: Larger estimated clonotype richness was generally found for naive subsets than for memory subsets. The genetic and exposure-history diversity represented was limited by the small number of donors. Sampling was restricted to blood, and TCR repertoires in tissues likely differ from the TCR repertoires found in blood. Even with the large sequencing depth, rarefaction of the sorted-subset datasets indicated that sequencing was incomplete. Based on pairwise subsampling, the degree of clonotype sharing among donors was expected to be affected by sequencing depth. Sharing across four donors was observed for approximately 5% of naive CD4, 3.5% of naive CD8, about 2.5% of memory CD4, and roughly 0.4% of memory CD8 clonotypes. Compared with non-shared clonotypes, clonotypes shared by all four sorted-subset donors had higher generation probabilities.

Regarding this clone: Its antigen has not been determined. It has no much larger one-base neighbor in the sample; base qualities were not kept. The sample has other DNA sequences that encode this CDR3 too.

TCR CDR3 regions were amplified from genomic DNA by multiplex PCR using the deep immunoSEQ assay. Genomic DNA extracted from each cell subset was distributed evenly over all wells of several immunoSEQ 96-well plates, and each plate served as one replicate. Each replicate PCR for sorted subsets received approximately 200 ng genomic DNA, equal to some 32,000 T cell genomes. Purified libraries were measured with a Qubit 3.0 fluorometer, size-checked on a Bioanalyzer 2100, and measured again with the KAPA Library Quantification kit. A separate single-read 150-cycle Illumina NextSeq 550 flow cell was used to sequence each immunoSEQ 96-well plate. Per the original workflow: The immunoSEQ output contained only junctional sequences without quality scores, so filtering could not match that applied to full-length reads. To assign V/J genes and CDR3, sequences were annotated against IMGT germline references using PyIR, a Python wrapper for IgBLAST v1.9. Reads with weak V/J assignments (E-value above 1e-6), missing CDR3, stop codons, out-of-frame junctions, or ambiguous translated residues were removed. V3J clonotypes were defined as sequences sharing the same inferred V gene, J gene, and CDR3 amino acid sequence. To compute the percentage overlap between repertoires, the number of shared unique clonotypes was divided by the size of the smaller repertoire. RTK rarefaction, the Chao1 estimator, and Recon v2.1 estimates of unobserved clonotypes were used to assess repertoire richness. Generation probabilities for all TCRbeta clonotypes obtained by the gDNA method from four donors were computed using OLGA. Entries here come from immuneACCESS through TCRdb and include only in-frame sequences with V and J called. Some clones fail to appear in such tables; in the studies checked, an unresolved V gene covers under half of the shortfall, and the cause of the remainder is unknown. The V and J calls and the clone size are those of that table, but D and trimming were determined from the DNA. The sample includes 2 million to 2.5 million clones, with around 93% observed a single time. 1.5% to 2% of the sample lies in the top ten.

CD8 naive samples were obtained by positive selection for CCR7 among CD45RO-negative cells, yielding a CD45RA+CCR7+ population from which TemRA cells were excluded. The donors were healthy, HIV-negative adults who had no recently reported acute infections or vaccinations. Only Caucasian adults living in Nashville, Tennessee, USA were represented among the donors. After blood collection by leukapheresis, PBMCs were isolated using Ficoll-Histopaque density gradient centrifugation and then cryopreserved in the vapor phase of liquid nitrogen. Purity and quantity of every magnetically sorted T cell population were checked by analytical flow cytometry. From each sorted fraction, genomic DNA was isolated and quantified by UV absorbance on a Nanodrop 2000c. Sequenced input: naive CD8+ T cells from PBMCs. The sample's cell subset or site label, in plain terms: CD45RA+CCR7+. This receptor was obtained from a man younger than 35 in good health. Some clones in this sample may be carry-over from other donors' samples.

The DNA sequence is given as TGTGCCAGCAGTGACGGGAGCTACGAGCAGTACTTC. It encodes CASSDGSYEQYF. The rearranged chain carries TRBV2 and TRBJ2-7, and the D gene may be TRBD2, 6 bases matching. Trimming removed 3 bases from V and 3 bases from J, leaving 6 bases between the germline ends. Inclusive of the bounding cysteine and phenylalanine, the CDR3 is 12 residues long. Here the CDR3 DNA is all that survives: 36 bases in frame from base 1. The germline V gene specifies SNHLY as CDR1 and FYNNEI as CDR2.